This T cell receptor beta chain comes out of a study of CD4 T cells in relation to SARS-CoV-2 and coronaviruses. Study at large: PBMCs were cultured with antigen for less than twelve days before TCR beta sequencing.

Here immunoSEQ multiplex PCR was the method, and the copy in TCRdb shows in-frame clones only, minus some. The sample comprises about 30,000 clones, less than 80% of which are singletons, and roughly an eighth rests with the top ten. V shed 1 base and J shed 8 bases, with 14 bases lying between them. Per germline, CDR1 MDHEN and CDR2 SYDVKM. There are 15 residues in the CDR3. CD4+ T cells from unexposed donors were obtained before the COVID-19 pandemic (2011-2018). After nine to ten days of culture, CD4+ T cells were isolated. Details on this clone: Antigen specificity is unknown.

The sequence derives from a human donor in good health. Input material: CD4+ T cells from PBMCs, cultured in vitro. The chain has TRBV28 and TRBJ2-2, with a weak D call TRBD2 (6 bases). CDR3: CASSLSVGGVGELFF. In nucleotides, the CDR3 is TGTGCCAGCAGTTTATCGGTCGGGGGTGTAGGGGAGCTGTTTTTT.